Described below is a single T cell receptor (beta chain) sequence and its context. The antigen remains unidentified. The germline V gene has CDR1 SGHKS and CDR2 YYEKEE (reference sequence). This CDR3 spans 13 amino acids. Treatment indicated: approximately 18 received Ad26.COV2.S at low or high dose, single or two shots; several received placebo; per-sample allocation not given. Samples were taken on day 63 after the first vaccine or placebo injection. Participants' vaccine, an Ad26 vector, delivered Wuhan-strain SARS-CoV-2 spike. This sample is drawn from a study of Ad26.COV2.S vaccination and SARS-CoV-2 variants. The data were produced by immunoSEQ multiplex PCR, yet TCRdb's version contains in-frame clones alone and is incomplete. This sample has a few hundred thousand clones, with 85% to 90% found just once. Overall study results and limits: Vaccine and placebo recipients had comparable breadth of non-spike TCRs.

The source of this sequence is a person aged 18-60 years who received the Ad26.COV2.S COVID-19 vaccine or a placebo. V gene TRBV5-5 combines with J gene TRBJ1-1; D possibly corresponds to TRBD1 (6 bases). Sequencing was performed on peripheral blood, taken in a trial of Ad26.COV2.S vaccine versus placebo. CDR3 residues: CVDSDMLNTEAFF. The CDR3 bases are TGTGTGGACAGCGACATGTTGAACACTGAAGCTTTCTTT.